This T cell receptor (beta chain) was retrieved from a study of cytomegalovirus exposure and HLA in healthy donors. This clone was seen only once. Its antigen is unknown. Deletions cut 5 bases from V and 4 bases from J, with 11 bases between. The CDR3 runs to 14 residues. The germline V gene encodes CDR1 LGHNT and CDR2 FRNRAP. Unrecorded immune exposure was likely among donors, who were nominally healthy when sampled. Study observations and caveats: Presence/absence results assume similar sequencing depth per donor, which may not hold. When analyzed later, the rates of TCR association showed variation by HLA locus, with DRB1 the most and HLA-C the fewest.

A multiplex PCR was run with 60 Vbeta primers and 13 Jbeta primers. The data were produced by immunoSEQ multiplex PCR, yet TCRdb's version contains in-frame clones alone and is incomplete. The sample lists under 100,000 clones, roughly four fifths occurring once. Sequenced: PBMCs. J is TRBJ1-4 and V is TRBV12-5, with D possibly TRBD1 on 6 matching bases. The receptor's source is a human donor in good health. The CDR3 loop reads CASGPGQINEKLFF. As DNA, the CDR3 is TGTGCTAGTGGTCCCGGACAGATTAATGAAAAACTGTTTTTT. Looking up the rest from reference TRBV12-5 and TRBJ1-4 gives the full variable domain: DARVTQTPRHKVTEMGQEVTMRCQPILGHNTVFWYRQTMMQGLELLAYFRNRAPLDDSGMPKDRFSAEMPDATLATLKIQPSEPRDSAVYFCASGPGQINEKLFFGSGTQLSVL.